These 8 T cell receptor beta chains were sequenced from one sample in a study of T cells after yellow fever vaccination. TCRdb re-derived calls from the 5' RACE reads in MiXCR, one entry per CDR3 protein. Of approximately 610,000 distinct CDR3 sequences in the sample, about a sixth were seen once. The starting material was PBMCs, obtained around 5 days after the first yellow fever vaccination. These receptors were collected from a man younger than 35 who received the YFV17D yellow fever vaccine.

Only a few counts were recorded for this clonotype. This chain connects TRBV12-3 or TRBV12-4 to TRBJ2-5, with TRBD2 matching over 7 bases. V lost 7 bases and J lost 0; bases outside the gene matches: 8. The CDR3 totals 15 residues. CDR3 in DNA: TGTGCCAGCACCCTGACCGGGGGGTACCAAGAGACCCAGTACTTC. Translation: CASTLTGGYQETQYF.

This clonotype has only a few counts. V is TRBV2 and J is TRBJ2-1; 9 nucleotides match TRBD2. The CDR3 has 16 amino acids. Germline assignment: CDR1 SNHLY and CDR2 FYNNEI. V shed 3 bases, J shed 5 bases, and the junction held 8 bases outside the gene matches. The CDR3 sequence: CASSDPGLAKDNEQFF. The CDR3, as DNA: TGTGCCAGCAGTGACCCGGGACTAGCCAAAGACAATGAGCAGTTCTTC.

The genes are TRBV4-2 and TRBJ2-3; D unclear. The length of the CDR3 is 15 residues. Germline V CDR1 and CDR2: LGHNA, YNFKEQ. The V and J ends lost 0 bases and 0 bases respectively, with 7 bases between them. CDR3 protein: CASSQESPSTDTQYF. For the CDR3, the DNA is TGTGCCAGCAGCCAAGAGTCGCCTAGCACAGATACGCAGTATTTT.

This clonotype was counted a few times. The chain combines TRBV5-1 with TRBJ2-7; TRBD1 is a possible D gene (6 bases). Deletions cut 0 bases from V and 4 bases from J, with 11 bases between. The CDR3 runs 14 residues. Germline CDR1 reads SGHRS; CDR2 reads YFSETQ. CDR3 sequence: CASSLEQGGYEQYF. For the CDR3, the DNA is TGCGCCAGCAGCTTGGAACAGGGTGGATACGAGCAGTACTTC.

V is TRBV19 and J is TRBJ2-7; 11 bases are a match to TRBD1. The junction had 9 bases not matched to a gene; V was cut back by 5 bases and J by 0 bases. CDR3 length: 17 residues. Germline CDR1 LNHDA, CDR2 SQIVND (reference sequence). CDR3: CASSLGQGARSSYEQYV. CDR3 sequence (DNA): TGTGCCAGTAGTCTCGGACAGGGGGCAAGGAGCTCCTACGAGCAGTACGTC.

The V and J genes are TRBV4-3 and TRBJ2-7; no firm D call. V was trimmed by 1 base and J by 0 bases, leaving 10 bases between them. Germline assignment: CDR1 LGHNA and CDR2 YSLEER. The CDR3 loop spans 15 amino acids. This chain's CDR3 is CASSQGKGRSYEQYF. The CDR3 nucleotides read TGCGCCAGCAGCCAAGGGAAAGGACGCTCCTACGAGCAGTACTTC.

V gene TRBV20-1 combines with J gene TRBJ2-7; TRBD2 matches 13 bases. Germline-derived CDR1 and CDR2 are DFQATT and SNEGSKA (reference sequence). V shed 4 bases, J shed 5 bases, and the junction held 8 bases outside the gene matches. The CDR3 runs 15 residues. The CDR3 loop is CSANGLLAGGNEQYF. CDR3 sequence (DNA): TGCAGTGCTAACGGTCTACTAGCGGGGGGGAACGAGCAGTACTTC.

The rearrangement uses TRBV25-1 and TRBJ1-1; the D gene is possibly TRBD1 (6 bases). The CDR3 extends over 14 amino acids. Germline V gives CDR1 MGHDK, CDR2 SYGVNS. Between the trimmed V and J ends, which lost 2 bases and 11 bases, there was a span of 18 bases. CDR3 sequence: CASSERDILGSAFF. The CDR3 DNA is TGTGCCAGCAGTGAACGGGACATTCTGGGTTCGGCTTTCTTT.